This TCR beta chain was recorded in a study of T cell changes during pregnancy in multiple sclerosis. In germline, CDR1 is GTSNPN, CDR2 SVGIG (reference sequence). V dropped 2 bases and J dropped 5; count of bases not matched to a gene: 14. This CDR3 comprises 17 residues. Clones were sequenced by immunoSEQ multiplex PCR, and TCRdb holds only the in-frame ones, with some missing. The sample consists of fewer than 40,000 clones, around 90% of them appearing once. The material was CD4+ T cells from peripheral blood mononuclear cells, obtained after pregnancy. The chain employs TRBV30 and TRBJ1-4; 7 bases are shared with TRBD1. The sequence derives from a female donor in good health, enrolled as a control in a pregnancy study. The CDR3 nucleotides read TGTGCCTGGAGTATAGGGGCCCGGAGGGGGCTAAATGAAAAACTGTTTTTT. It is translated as CAWSIGARRGLNEKLFF.